The 28 T cell receptor beta chains presented below share a single source sample, sequenced in a study of beta chain features in type 1 diabetes. As every portion of the isolated RNA was reverse transcribed, the sequencing read expressed TCRB transcripts. Assay used: immunoSEQ multiplex PCR; TCRdb lists only in-frame clones, some missing. The data show about 320,000 clones, with around 15% seen just once and 6.7% held by the top ten. Sequenced: central memory CD4+ T cells from blood. The receptor set was obtained from a man aged 25 to 45 in good health.

This clone was counted only a few times. The J gene is TRBJ1-2, the V gene TRBV5-1; D is unresolved. The CDR3 length is 13 residues. Germline V lookup: CDR1 SGHRS, CDR2 YFSETQ. The ends were cut back, 4 bases at V and 5 bases at J, with 12 bases in the middle. This CDR3 is CASSVDQTYGYTF. DNA of the CDR3: TGCGCCAGCAGCGTCGACCAGACGTATGGCTACACCTTC.

The rearrangement links TRBV21-1 to TRBJ2-4; the table assigns TRBD1, which was not confirmed against the DNA. TRBV21-1 is an annotated pseudogene. The CDR3 runs to 19 residues. CDR3 bases: TGTGCCAGCAGCAAAGGATGGCGGACATATTTTCTAGCCAAAAACATTCAGTACTTC. It codes for CASSKGWRTYFLAKNIQYF.

V is TRBV5-1 and J is TRBJ1-1; 10 nucleotides line up with TRBD1. V shed 7 bases, J shed 2 bases, and the junction held 11 bases outside the gene matches. Germline CDR1 reads SGHRS; CDR2 reads YFSETQ. The CDR3 consists of 16 residues. The CDR3 DNA reads TGCGCCAGCTCGTTGGGGACAGGGGAAGGCAACACTGAAGCTTTCTTT. Translating gives CASSLGTGEGNTEAFF. Full variable domain (outside the CDR3, taken from reference TRBV5-1 and TRBJ1-1): KAGVTQTPRYLIKTRGQQVTLSCSPISGHRSVSWYQQTPGQGLQFLFEYFSETQRNKGNFPGRFSGRQFSNSRSEMNVSTLELGDSALYLCASSLGTGEGNTEAFFGQGTRLTVV.

For this clone: The same CDR3 arises from other DNA sequences in this sample as well. V gene TRBV30 combines with J gene TRBJ2-5, with no clear D. This CDR3 has 11 residues. In germline, CDR1 is GTSNPN, CDR2 SVGIG (reference sequence). The V gene lost 2 bases and the J gene lost 5 bases, with 6 bases spanning the gap. The CDR3: CAWSPRETQYF. The CDR3 nucleotides read TGTGCCTGGAGTCCACGTGAGACCCAGTACTTC.

This clone was seen many times. In DNA form, the CDR3 reads TGCGCCAGCAGTCACGGGACTAGCGGGACGTTTTGGTGTGAGCAGTTCTTC. It yields the protein CASSHGTSGTFWCEQFF. This chain uses TRBV23-1 with TRBJ2-1, with 13 bases identical to TRBD2. TRBV23-1 falls under the ORF class, with uncertain function. Unmatched junction bases numbered 11, after V lost 3 bases and J lost 9 bases. This CDR3 region has 17 residues.

V is TRBV29-1 and J is TRBJ2-1, with a tentative D call TRBD1 (5 bases). V lost 1 base, J lost 2 bases, and 6 bases lay in between. The CDR3 runs to 13 residues. In germline, CDR1 is SQVTM, CDR2 ANQGSEA. CDR3 region: CSVEGGAYNEQFF. CDR3 in DNA: TGCAGCGTTGAAGGGGGCGCCTACAATGAGCAGTTCTTC.

The chain couples TRBV10-3 to TRBJ1-1; a possible D gene is TRBD1 (5 bases). CDR3 length equals 13 residues. The V gene's germline CDR1 is ENHRY and CDR2 SYGVKD. V dropped 7 bases and J dropped 8 bases, with 17 bases sitting between them. CDR3 protein: CAIMGEVLTEAFF. The DNA for the CDR3 is TGTGCCATCATGGGGGAGGTCCTAACCGAAGCTTTCTTT.

This clone was seen a few times. The chain employs TRBV20-1 and TRBJ2-7; D tentatively fits TRBD1 or TRBD2 (5 bases each). Germline V gene sequence: CDR1 DFQATT, CDR2 SNEGSKA (reference sequence). Trimming took 6 bases from V and 9 from J, leaving 15 bases between them. This CDR3 is built from 11 residues. The CDR3 nucleotides read TGCAGTGCCCGCATTGGGGACGGGCAGTACTTC. This encodes CSARIGDGQYF.

This clone was observed a few times. This chain connects TRBV4-1 to TRBJ2-5; possible D gene TRBD2, 5 bases. The V and J ends lost 1 base and 5 bases respectively, with 14 bases between them. Germline V CDR1 and CDR2: MGHRA, YSYEKL. The CDR3 is 15 residues long. In DNA form, the CDR3 reads TGCGCCAGCAGCCAAGTGCACAGCGGCCGGGAGACCCAGTACTTC. Translation gives CASSQVHSGRETQYF.

In this sample, this clone turned up a few times. The rearrangement links TRBV4-3 to TRBJ2-2; 7 bases align to TRBD2. Germline loops: CDR1 LGHNA, CDR2 YSLEER. The CDR3 length is 15 residues. The ends lost 1 base at V and 1 base at J; junction bases unmatched: 0. CDR3 loop: CASSQAGGNTGELFF. The CDR3 coding sequence is TGCGCCAGCAGCCAAGCGGGAGGGAACACCGGGGAGCTGTTTTTT.

This chain joins TRBV6-1 and TRBJ1-1; 8 bases map to TRBD1. The length of the CDR3 is 13 residues. The germline V gene has CDR1 MNHNS and CDR2 SASEGT. The V segment lost 8 bases and the J segment 4 bases; nucleotides outside the gene matches: 6. The CDR3 is CASGFRGPTEAFF. The CDR3 region has the DNA TGTGCCAGCGGGTTCAGGGGGCCCACTGAAGCTTTCTTT.

The V and J genes are TRBV2 and TRBJ2-2; D is unclear. The CDR3 extends over 14 amino acids. In germline, CDR1 is SNHLY, CDR2 FYNNEI. V dropped 4 bases and J dropped 1 base, with 7 bases sitting between them. The CDR3: CASSVEMNTGELFF. The DNA for the CDR3 is TGTGCCAGCAGTGTTGAAATGAACACCGGGGAGCTGTTTTTT.

The V gene is TRBV6-5, the J gene TRBJ1-2; possible D gene TRBD1, 6 bases. The CDR3 totals 15 residues. Per the germline V gene, CDR1 is MNHEY and CDR2 is SVGAGI. V shed 6 bases and J shed 3 bases, with 17 bases lying between them. CDR3 sequence: CASRPGAVGDYGYTF. CDR3 nucleotide sequence: TGTGCCAGCAGACCGGGGGCCGTGGGGGACTATGGCTACACCTTC.

This clone has only a few counts. CDR3 amino acids: CASHDRGYSDGTEAFF. The CDR3 coding sequence is TGTGCCAGCCATGACAGGGGGTATTCGGATGGGACTGAAGCTTTCTTT. The chain recombines TRBV30 with TRBJ1-1, with TRBD1 identical over 9 bases. Trimming cost V 8 bases and J 5 bases; bases outside gene matches: 18. The CDR3 runs 16 residues. CDR1 GTSNPN and CDR2 SVGIG come from the germline V gene (reference sequence). The whole variable domain, remainder taken from reference TRBV30 and TRBJ1-1, is SQTIHQWPATLVQPVGSPLSLECTVEGTSNPNLYWYRQAAGRGLQLLFYSVGIGQISSEVPQNLSASRPQDRQFILSSKKLLLSDSGFYLCASHDRGYSDGTEAFFGQGTRLTVV.

There are a few counts of this clone. The gene calls are TRBV27 and TRBJ2-3; D unresolved. V lost 4 bases and J lost 5, with 10 bases in between. CDR1 and CDR2 (germline): MNHEY, SMNVEV (reference sequence). The CDR3 runs to 13 residues. CDR3 sequence: CASSYGVGDTQYF. CDR3 nucleotides: TGTGCCAGCAGTTATGGGGTGGGAGATACGCAGTATTTT.

The chain couples TRBV29-1 to TRBJ2-2; no clear D gene. The CDR3 consists of 11 residues. Germline lookup yields CDR1 SQVTM and CDR2 ANQGSEA. The V gene lost 4 bases and the J gene lost 6 bases, with 6 bases spanning the gap. The CDR3 spells CSVVGPGELFF. The CDR3 coding sequence is TGCAGCGTTGTGGGCCCCGGGGAGCTGTTTTTT.

The chain carries TRBV7-8 and TRBJ1-5; a weak D match, TRBD1 (5 bases). V shed 0 bases and J shed 1 base, with 7 bases lying between them. Germline CDR1 is SGHVS and CDR2 is FQNEAQ. The CDR3 totals 15 residues. CDR3 in DNA: TGTGCCAGCAGCTTAGCTGGGGGAAGCAATCAGCCCCAGCATTTT. Translating gives CASSLAGGSNQPQHF.

This clone was found a few times. The chain links TRBV11-2 to TRBJ2-3; no firm D call. The length of the CDR3 is 12 residues. Germline V gene sequence: CDR1 SGHAT, CDR2 FQNNGV. Trimming cost V 5 bases and J 4 bases, with 7 bases left between them. The CDR3 nucleotides read TGTGCCAGCAGCGTCATCGCAGATACGCAGTATTTT. Translating it yields CASSVIADTQYF.

This chain uses TRBV19 with TRBJ1-1; D uncertain. Germline-derived CDR1 and CDR2 are LNHDA and SQIVND (reference sequence). CDR3 length equals 13 residues. V gave up 5 bases and J gave up 5 bases, with 12 bases separating them. DNA of the CDR3: TGTGCCAGTAGTGAGACAAGAGGAACTGAAGCTTTCTTT. It is translated as CASSETRGTEAFF. Full variable domain (missing parts from reference TRBV19 and TRBJ1-1): DGGITQSPKYLFRKEGQNVTLSCEQNLNHDAMYWYRQDPGQGLRLIYYSQIVNDFQKGDIAEGYSVSREKKESFPLTVTSAQKNPTAFYLCASSETRGTEAFFGQGTRLTVV.

The rearrangement uses TRBV2 and TRBJ2-5; 13 bases agree with TRBD2. Germline CDR1 and CDR2: SNHLY and FYNNEI. The V and J ends lost 4 bases and 5 bases, in that order; junction bases with no gene match: 4. CDR3 size: 15 residues. DNA of the CDR3: TGTGCCAGCAGTGGACTAGCGGGGGGTAGGGAGACCCAGTACTTC. It specifies CASSGLAGGRETQYF.

This clone occurred a few times. The V gene is TRBV6-1, the J gene TRBJ2-1; no definite D call. This CDR3 has 16 amino acids. Per the germline V gene, CDR1 is MNHNS and CDR2 is SASEGT. V lost 1 base to trimming and J lost 3 bases, with 13 bases between them. For the CDR3, the DNA is TGTGCCAGCAGTGAAGAGGAGTGGGCGGTCTACAATGAGCAGTTCTTC. Amino acid sequence: CASSEEEWAVYNEQFF.

A few counts support this clone. The chain is built from TRBV27 and TRBJ2-3; 7 bases map to TRBD1. Germline V gene sequence: CDR1 MNHEY, CDR2 SMNVEV (reference sequence). V lost 6 bases, J lost 8 bases, and 11 bases stayed unmatched. This CDR3 region has 14 residues. This CDR3 reads CASSPGQRIGTQYF. In DNA form, the CDR3 reads TGTGCCAGCAGCCCGGGACAGAGGATCGGTACGCAGTATTTT.

This clone turned up a few times. The genes are TRBV7-2 and TRBJ2-6, with D possibly matching TRBD1 (5 bases). Trimming removed 6 bases at V and 3 bases at J, with 15 bases between. This CDR3 has 16 residues. CDR1 and CDR2 (germline): SGHTA, FQGNSA. The CDR3 nucleotides are TGTGCCAGCAGGACAGCTCGGAGAGGTGGGGCCAACGTCCTGACTTTC. Translated: CASRTARRGGANVLTF.

V is TRBV7-2 and J is TRBJ2-6, with D maybe TRBD1 (6 bases). This CDR3 contains 18 residues. The germline V and J ends were trimmed by 5 bases and 0 bases, with 17 bases remaining between them. In germline, CDR1 is SGHTA, CDR2 FQGNSA. CDR3 protein: CASSPPGTRSSGANVLTF. CDR3 DNA sequence: TGTGCCAGCAGCCCCCCCGGGACACGGAGCTCTGGGGCCAACGTCCTGACTTTC.

The V and J genes are TRBV11-2 and TRBJ2-1; 9 bases agree with TRBD1. With V trimmed by 0 bases and J by 3 bases, 6 bases remained unmatched. Germline assignment: CDR1 SGHAT and CDR2 FQNNGV. This CDR3 has 17 amino acids. The CDR3 nucleotides are TGTGCCAGCAGCTTAGAACCCGGGACAGGGCTCTACAATGAGCAGTTCTTC. Protein product: CASSLEPGTGLYNEQFF. Based on the CDR3 plus reference TRBV11-2 and TRBJ2-1, the full variable domain is EAGVAQSPRYKIIEKRQSVAFWCNPISGHATLYWYQQILGQGPKLLIQFQNNGVVDDSQLPKDRFSAERLKGVDSTLKIQPAKLEDSAVYLCASSLEPGTGLYNEQFFGPGTRLTVL.

In its sample, this clone was seen a few times. V usage is TRBV6-1 and J usage is TRBJ1-2; TRBD1 is a possible D gene (5 bases). The V gene's germline CDR1 is MNHNS and CDR2 SASEGT. Deletions cut 5 bases from V and 4 bases from J, with 14 bases between. The CDR3 extends over 14 amino acids. The DNA of the CDR3 is TGTGCCAGCAGTAAAACCGGGACGGTCTATGGCTACACCTTC. It encodes CASSKTGTVYGYTF.

This clone showed up just a few times. The V call is TRBV27, the J call TRBJ1-2; possibly TRBD1 for D (6 bases). Germline lookup yields CDR1 MNHEY and CDR2 SMNVEV (reference sequence). This CDR3 contains 13 residues. Trimming took 2 bases from V and 6 from J, leaving 10 bases between them. The CDR3 loop is CASSLRGGNGYTF. CDR3 nucleotides: TGTGCCAGCAGTTTAAGGGGGGGGAATGGCTACACCTTC.

This rearrangement joins TRBV20-1 to TRBJ2-7, with unresolved D. Trimming left V 3 bases short and J 5 bases short, with 8 bases between. The CDR3 loop spans 11 amino acids. CDR1 is DFQATT, CDR2 SNEGSKA, per germline (reference sequence). The CDR3 DNA reads as TGCAGTGCTAGTTCGGCGCACGAGCAGTACTTC. Encoded protein: CSASSAHEQYF.